In its sample, the clone carrying this TCR beta chain was seen once. What it binds is not known. The sort gate was single viable CD3+CD4+CD8-CD45RO+ cells for memory CD4+ T cells. Data came from immunoSEQ multiplex PCR; TCRdb stores just in-frame clones and leaves some out. The data show 27,000 or so clones, about 70% seen once. The data originate from a study of memory CD4+ T cells and cytomegalovirus serostatus. Study-wide points: The CMV-associated TCR signature appears largely within the CD4+ memory repertoire. CD4+ memory repertoires contained 67 of 164 reported CMV TCRbeta sequences. CMV serostatus prediction reached median AUC around 0.94, or 0.89 with US-trained model.

Sample: memory CD4+ T cells from blood. The sequence was collected from an adult in good health and CMV-seronegative.

CDR3 coding DNA: TGTGCCAGCAGGGGACCCTACGAGCAGTACTTC. Its translation is CASRGPYEQYF. The chain uses TRBV6-4 and TRBJ2-7; D may be TRBD1 or TRBD2 (5 bases each). CDR3 length: 11 amino acids. The V gene lost 6 bases and the J gene lost 2 bases, with 5 bases spanning the gap. In germline, CDR1 is MRHNA, CDR2 SNTAGT.